This entry lists 3 T cell receptor beta chains sequenced from one sample in a study of T cells in Graves' hyperthyroidism and ophthalmopathy. The TCR beta CDR3 regions underwent amplification using RNA transcripts as the source. Primed by the HTBI set, a first-round RT-PCR was run on the TCR CDR3. Via MiXCR, TCRdb re-called the multiplex PCR reads, giving one row per CDR3 protein. This sample has about 200,000 distinct CDR3 sequences, with about 15% found just once. Sequencing was performed on blood. The source is a woman aged 50 to 60 with Graves' hyperthyroidism.

There are many counts of this clonotype. This chain joins TRBV12-3 or TRBV12-4 and TRBJ2-5; D perhaps matches TRBD1 (6 bases). V was shortened by 7 bases and J by 5 bases, with 23 bases between the two germline ends. The CDR3 loop spans 16 amino acids. CDR3 sequence reads: CASTQGAGVVGETQYF. In DNA, the CDR3 is TGTGCCAGCACCCAAGGGGCAGGGGTGGTGGGGGAGACCCAGTACTTC.

J is TRBJ2-5 and V is TRBV10-3; maybe TRBD2 (6 bases). CDR3 length: 17 amino acids. V gave up 5 bases and J gave up 2 bases, with 21 bases separating them. The germline V gene has CDR1 ENHRY and CDR2 SYGVKD. The CDR3 protein is CAISMRPLAGGQETQYF. The DNA of the CDR3 is TGTGCCATCAGTATGAGGCCACTAGCCGGGGGACAAGAGACCCAGTACTTC.

J is TRBJ1-2 and V is TRBV28; D remains ambiguous. Germline-derived CDR1 and CDR2 are MDHEN and SYDVKM. V was trimmed by 5 bases and J by 4 bases, leaving 8 bases between them. CDR3 length: 12 amino acids. Here the CDR3 DNA reads TGTGCCAGCAGTGGGGTCCCCTATGGCTACACCTTC. This sequence encodes CASSGVPYGYTF.